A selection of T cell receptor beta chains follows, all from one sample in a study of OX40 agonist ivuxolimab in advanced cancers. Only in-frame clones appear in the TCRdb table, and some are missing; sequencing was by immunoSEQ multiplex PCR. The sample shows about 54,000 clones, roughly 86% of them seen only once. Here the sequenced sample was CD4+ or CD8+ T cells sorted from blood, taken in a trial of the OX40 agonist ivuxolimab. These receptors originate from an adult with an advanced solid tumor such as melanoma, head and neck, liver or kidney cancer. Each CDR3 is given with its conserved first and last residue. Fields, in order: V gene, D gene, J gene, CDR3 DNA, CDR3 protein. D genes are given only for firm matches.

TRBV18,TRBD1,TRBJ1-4,TGTGCCAGCTCACCGGGCAGGGGGTACGAAAAACTGTTTTTT,CASSPGRGYEKLFF
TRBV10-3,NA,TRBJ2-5,TGTGCCATCAGTGACTACACCTCCGAGACCCAGTACTTC,CAISDYTSETQYF
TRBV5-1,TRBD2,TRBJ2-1,TGCGCCAGCAGCTTGGGTCTAGCGGGAGGGAGTGAGCAGTTCTTC,CASSLGLAGGSEQFF
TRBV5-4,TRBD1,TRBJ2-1,TGTGCCAGCAGCTTGGTGGACAGGGCCCGGGATGAGCAGTTCTTC,CASSLVDRARDEQFF
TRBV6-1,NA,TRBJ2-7,TGTGCCAGCAGTGAAGGCAGATCCTACGAGCAGTACTTC,CASSEGRSYEQYF
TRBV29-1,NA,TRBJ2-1,TGCAGCGTTGAAGAATATGGGCAGTACAATGAGCAGTTCTTC,CSVEEYGQYNEQFF
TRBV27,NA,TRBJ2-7,TGTACCAGCAGTTTAGTCTTATTCGGGCAGATCTACGAGCAGTACTTC,CTSSLVLFGQIYEQYF
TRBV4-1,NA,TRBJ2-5,TGCGCCAGCAGCCAAGAAAGGGGGGAGGAGACCCAGTACTTC,CASSQERGEETQYF
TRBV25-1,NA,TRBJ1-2,TGTGCCAGCAGTGAAGCTGCGGGCAGGAGTAACTATGGCTACACCTTC,CASSEAAGRSNYGYTF
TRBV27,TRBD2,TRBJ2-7,TGTGCCAGCAGTCGGCTAGCGGGAGTAGACGAGCAGTACTTC,CASSRLAGVDEQYF
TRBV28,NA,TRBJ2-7,TGTGCCAGTACCTACTATACATCCTACGAGCAGTACTTC,CASTYYTSYEQYF
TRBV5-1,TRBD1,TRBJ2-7,TGCGCCAGCAGCTCGAACCCTGACAGGGGGCCTTACGAGCAGTACTTC,CASSSNPDRGPYEQYF
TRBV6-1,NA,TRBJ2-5,TGTGCCAGCAGTGAAGCCCAAGCGGACAGCACGGGGGACCAGTACTTC,CASSEAQADSTGDQYF
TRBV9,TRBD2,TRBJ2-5,TGTGCCAGCAGCGAGGGACTAGCGATGAGACAAGAGACCCAGTACTTC,CASSEGLAMRQETQYF
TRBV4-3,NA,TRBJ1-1,TGCGCCAGCAGCCAAGATCGATGGCTGAACACTGAAGCTTTCTTT,CASSQDRWLNTEAFF
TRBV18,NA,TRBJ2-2,TGTGCCAGCTCACCCCTGGACAGTTCGAACACCGGGGAGCTGTTTTTT,CASSPLDSSNTGELFF
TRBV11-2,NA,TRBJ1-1,TGTGCCAGCAGCTTAGATTTCGGCGTACGCAACACTGAAGCTTTCTTT,CASSLDFGVRNTEAFF
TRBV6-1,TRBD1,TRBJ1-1,TGTGCCAGCAGTGAGGGGCAGGGGGCGCGGGCTTTCTTT,CASSEGQGARAFF
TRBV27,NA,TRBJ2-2,TGTGCCAGCAGTCGGGGGCGGACCGGGGAGCTGTTTTTT,CASSRGRTGELFF
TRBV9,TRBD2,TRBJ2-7,TGTGCCAGCAGCGCCCGATCTAGCGGGAGGGCCCACGAGCAGTACTTC,CASSARSSGRAHEQYF
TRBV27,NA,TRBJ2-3,TGTGCCAGCAGTTCTAGTCGAGAACCCACAGATACGCAGTATTTT,CASSSSREPTDTQYF
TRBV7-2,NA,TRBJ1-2,TGTGCCAGCAGCCAAAACGCGGGGCAGCAAATTTATGGCTACACCTTC,CASSQNAGQQIYGYTF
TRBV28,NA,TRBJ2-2,TGTGCCAGCACGGACACCGGGGAGCTGTTTTTT,CASTDTGELFF
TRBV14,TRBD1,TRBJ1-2,TGTGCCAGCAGCCGTACCCCGGGACAGGGCAAGGGCTACACCTTC,CASSRTPGQGKGYTF
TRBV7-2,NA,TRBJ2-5,TGTGCCAGCAGCTTAGCTCACGGGGAGACCCAGTACTTC,CASSLAHGETQYF
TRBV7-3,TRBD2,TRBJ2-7,TGTGCCACTATAGCGGGAGTCAAATACGAGCAGTACTTC,CATIAGVKYEQYF
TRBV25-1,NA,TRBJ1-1,TGTGCCAGCAGTGAGAGGACAGACACTGAAGCTTTCTTT,CASSERTDTEAFF
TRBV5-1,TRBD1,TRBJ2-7,TGCGCCAGCACGTCCGGCGGGACAGGGGGCTCGGGGATCAACGAGCAGTACTTC,CASTSGGTGGSGINEQYF
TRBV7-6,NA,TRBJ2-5,TGTGCCAGCAGCTTAGGGCAAGAGACCCAGTACTTC,CASSLGQETQYF
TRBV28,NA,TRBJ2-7,TGTGCCAGCAGTCGCGCCTACGAGCAGTACTTC,CASSRAYEQYF
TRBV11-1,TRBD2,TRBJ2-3,TGTGCCAGCAGCTCCACCGGGACTAGCGGGAGAGAGAACACAGATACGCAGTATTTT,CASSSTGTSGRENTDTQYF